This T cell receptor (beta chain) was retrieved from a study of control samples from healthy donors and cancer patients (TCRdb year 2020). This clone appeared a few times. No antigen is known for it. Base qualities are not provided; no much larger clone lies one nucleotide away. From the germline V gene, CDR1 is KGHDR and CDR2 is SFDVKD. Trimming takes 8 bases from V and 1 base from J, and the germline ends sit 7 bases apart. The CDR3 contains 12 residues, cysteine and phenylalanine counted. Just the 36-base CDR3 DNA is kept, in frame starting at base 1. The library was produced with the immunoSEQ multiplex PCR assay. Here the immuneACCESS table is served through TCRdb, limited to in-frame sequences with V and J called. Missing clones are a known gap in these copies; in checked studies unresolved V genes cover under half, and the rest lacks a known reason. Recorded for this sample are 170,000 or so clones; approximately 94% of them occurred a single time. The top ten clonotypes cover about 1.5% of the sample.

The V and J genes are TRBV24-1 and TRBJ1-1; TRBD1 is perhaps the D gene, given 5 matching bases. The clonotype originates from a woman aged 18-30 years in good health. The sample consisted of blood. This receptor carries the CDR3 CATKGPNTEAFF. The sequence in DNA is TGTGCCACCAAGGGGCCGAACACTGAAGCTTTCTTT.